This T cell receptor (beta chain) was obtained from a study of blood T cell repertoires in COVID-19. In the study overall: Sites across the United States, Italy and Spain contributed samples from acute and convalescent COVID-19. Sources were T cells, B-cell-depleted T cells, or PBMCs; the material itself was cDNA or gDNA.

Per the original methods: Reference gene primer amplification in the assay estimated nucleated cell counts. Assay: immunoSEQ multiplex PCR; the TCRdb copy retains only in-frame clones and omits some. V and J calls and clone size come straight from that table; D and trimming were deduced from the DNA. The repertoire holds about 190,000 clones, more than 85% seen once, with less than 1.5% in the top ten. The CDR3 loop spans 14 amino acids. Looked up from germline, CDR1 is MNHEY and CDR2 is SMNVEV (reference sequence). Trimming took 2 bases from V and 0 from J, leaving 8 bases between them. Source material: peripheral blood. V and J are TRBV27 and TRBJ2-7; the D is unclear. This TCR came from a man aged 25-45 years with acute or convalescent COVID-19. The CDR3: CASSLADGSYEQYF. CDR3 nucleotides: TGTGCCAGCAGTTTAGCAGATGGCTCCTACGAGCAGTACTTC.